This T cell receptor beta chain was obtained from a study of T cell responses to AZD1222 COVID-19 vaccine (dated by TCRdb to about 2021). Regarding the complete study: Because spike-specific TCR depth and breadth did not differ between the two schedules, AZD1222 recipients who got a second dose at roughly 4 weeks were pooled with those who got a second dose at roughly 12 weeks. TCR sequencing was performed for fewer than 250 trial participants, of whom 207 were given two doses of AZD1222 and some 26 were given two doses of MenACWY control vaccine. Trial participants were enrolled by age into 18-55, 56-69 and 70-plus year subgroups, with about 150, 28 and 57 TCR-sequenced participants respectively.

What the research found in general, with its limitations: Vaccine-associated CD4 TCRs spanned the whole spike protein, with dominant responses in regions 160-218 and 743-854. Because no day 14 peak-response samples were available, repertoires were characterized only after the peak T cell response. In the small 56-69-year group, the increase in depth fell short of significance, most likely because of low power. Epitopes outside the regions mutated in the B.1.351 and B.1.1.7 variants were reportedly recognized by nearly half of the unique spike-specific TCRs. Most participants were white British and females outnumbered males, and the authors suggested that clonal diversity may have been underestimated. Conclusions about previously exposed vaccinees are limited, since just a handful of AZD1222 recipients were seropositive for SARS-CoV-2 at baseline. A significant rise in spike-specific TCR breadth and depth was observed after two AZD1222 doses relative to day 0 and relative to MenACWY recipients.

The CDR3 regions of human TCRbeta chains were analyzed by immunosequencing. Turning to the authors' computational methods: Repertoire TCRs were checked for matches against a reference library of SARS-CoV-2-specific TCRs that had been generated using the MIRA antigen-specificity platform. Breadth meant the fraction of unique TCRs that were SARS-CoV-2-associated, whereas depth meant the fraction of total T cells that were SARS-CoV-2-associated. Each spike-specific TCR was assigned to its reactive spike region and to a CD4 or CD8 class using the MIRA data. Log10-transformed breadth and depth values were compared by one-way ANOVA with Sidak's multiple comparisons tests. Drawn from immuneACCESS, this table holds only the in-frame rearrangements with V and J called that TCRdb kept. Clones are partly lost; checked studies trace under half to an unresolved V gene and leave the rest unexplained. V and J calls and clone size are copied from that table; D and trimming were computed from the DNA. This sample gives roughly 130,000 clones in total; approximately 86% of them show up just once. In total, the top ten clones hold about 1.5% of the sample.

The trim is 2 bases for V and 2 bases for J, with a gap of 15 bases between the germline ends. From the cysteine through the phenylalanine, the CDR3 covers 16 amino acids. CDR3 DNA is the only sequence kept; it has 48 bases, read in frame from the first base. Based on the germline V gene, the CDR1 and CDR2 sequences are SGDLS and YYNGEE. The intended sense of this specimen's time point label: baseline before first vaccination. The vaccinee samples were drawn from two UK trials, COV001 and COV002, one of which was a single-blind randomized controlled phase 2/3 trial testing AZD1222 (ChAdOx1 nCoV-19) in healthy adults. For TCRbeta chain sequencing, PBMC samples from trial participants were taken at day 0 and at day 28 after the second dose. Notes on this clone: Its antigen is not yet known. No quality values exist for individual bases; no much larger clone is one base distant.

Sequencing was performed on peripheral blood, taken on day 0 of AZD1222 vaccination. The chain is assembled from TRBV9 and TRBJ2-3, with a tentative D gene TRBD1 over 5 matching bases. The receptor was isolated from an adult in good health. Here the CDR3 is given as CASSVGAQPFTDTQYF. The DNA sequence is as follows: TGTGCCAGCAGCGTTGGGGCCCAACCTTTCACAGATACGCAGTATTTT.